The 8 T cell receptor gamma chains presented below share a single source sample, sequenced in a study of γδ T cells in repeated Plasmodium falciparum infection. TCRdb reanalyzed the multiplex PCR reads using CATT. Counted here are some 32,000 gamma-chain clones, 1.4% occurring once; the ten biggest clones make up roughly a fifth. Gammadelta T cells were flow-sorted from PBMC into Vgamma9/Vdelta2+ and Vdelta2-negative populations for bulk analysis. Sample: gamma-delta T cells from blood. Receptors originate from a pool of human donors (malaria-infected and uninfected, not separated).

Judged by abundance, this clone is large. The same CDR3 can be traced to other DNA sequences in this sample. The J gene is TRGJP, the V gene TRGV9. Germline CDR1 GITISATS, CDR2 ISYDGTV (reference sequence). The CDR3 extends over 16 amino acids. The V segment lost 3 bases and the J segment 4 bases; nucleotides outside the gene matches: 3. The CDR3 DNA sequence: TGTGCCTTGTGGGAGACCCAAGAGTTGGGCAAAAAAATCAAGGTATTT. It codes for CALWETQELGKKIKVF.

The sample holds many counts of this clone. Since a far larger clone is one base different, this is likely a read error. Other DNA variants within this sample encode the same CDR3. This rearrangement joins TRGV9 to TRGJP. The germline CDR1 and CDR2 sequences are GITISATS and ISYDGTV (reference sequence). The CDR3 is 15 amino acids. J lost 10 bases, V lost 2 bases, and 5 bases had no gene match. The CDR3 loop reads CALWEDRLGKKIKVF. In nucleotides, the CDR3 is TGTGCCTTGTGGGAGGATCGATTGGGCAAAAAAATCAAGGTATTT.

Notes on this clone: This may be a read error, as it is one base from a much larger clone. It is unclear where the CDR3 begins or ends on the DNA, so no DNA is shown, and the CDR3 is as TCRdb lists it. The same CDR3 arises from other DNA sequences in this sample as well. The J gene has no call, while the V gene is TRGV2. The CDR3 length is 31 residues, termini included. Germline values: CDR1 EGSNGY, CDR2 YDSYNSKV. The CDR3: CATWDGFIIRNSLAVEQRWLSQVSIGRIQHF.

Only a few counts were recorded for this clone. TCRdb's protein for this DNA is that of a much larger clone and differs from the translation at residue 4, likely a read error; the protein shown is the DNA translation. The CDR3 DNA sequence: TGTGCCTTGCGGGAGGGCCACCCGGGTCCCATACGCTACCTAAAGAAACTCTTT. Its protein product is CALREGHPGPIRYLKKLF. The chain is built from TRGV9 and TRGJ1 or TRGJ2. TCRdb carries no J gene annotation; the J gene was assigned here by matching the DNA with germline. CDR3 length equals 18 residues. CDR1 is GITISATS and CDR2 is ISYDGTV in the germline V gene (reference sequence).

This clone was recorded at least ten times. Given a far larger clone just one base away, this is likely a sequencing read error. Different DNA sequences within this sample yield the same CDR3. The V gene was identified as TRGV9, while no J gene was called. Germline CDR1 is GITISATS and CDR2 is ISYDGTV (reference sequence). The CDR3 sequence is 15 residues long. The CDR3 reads CALWEVSRNYYKKLF. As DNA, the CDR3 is TGTGCCTTGTGGGAGGTCTCCAGGAATTATTATAAGAAACTTTTT.

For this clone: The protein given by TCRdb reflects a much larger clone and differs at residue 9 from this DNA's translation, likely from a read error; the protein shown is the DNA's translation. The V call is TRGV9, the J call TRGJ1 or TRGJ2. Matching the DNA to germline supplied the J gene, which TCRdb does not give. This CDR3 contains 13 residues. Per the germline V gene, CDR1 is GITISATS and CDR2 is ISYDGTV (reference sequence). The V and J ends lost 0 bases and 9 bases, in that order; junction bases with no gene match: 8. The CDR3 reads CALWEVPLCKKLF. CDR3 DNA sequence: TGTGCCTTGTGGGAGGTGCCATTGTGTAAGAAACTCTTT.

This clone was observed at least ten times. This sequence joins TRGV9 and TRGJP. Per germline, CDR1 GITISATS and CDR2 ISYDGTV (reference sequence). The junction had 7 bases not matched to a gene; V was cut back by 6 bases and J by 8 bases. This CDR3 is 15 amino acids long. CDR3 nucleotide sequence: TGTGCCTTGTGGCGGGGGCAGTTGGGCAAAAAAATCAAGGTATTT. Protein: CALWRGQLGKKIKVF.

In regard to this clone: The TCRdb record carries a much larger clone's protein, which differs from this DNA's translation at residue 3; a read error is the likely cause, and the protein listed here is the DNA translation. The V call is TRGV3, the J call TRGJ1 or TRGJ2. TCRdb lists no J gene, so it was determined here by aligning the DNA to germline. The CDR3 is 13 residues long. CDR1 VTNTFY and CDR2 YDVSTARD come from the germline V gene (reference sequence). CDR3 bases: TGTGCCGCCTGGGACAGGGACAATTATAAGAAACTCTTT. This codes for CAAWDRDNYKKLF.